What follows are 9 T cell receptor beta chains derived from one specimen sequenced in a study of blood T cell repertoires in COVID-19. Using immunoSEQ multiplex PCR, the repertoire was profiled, and TCRdb retains in-frame clones only, with some absent. This sample has roughly 230,000 clones; about 86% occur once, and the top ten carry 8.6%. The specimen sequenced was peripheral blood. These receptors were obtained from a man in his forties with active or convalescent COVID-19.

The rearrangement uses TRBV6-5 and TRBJ1-6; possibly TRBD1 for D (5 bases). Trimming removed 8 bases at V and 3 bases at J, with 11 bases between. Per the germline V gene, CDR1 is MNHEY and CDR2 is SVGAGI. The CDR3 length is 14 residues. The CDR3 nucleotides are TGTGCCAGCGCTCCAGGGCTCTATAATTCACCCCTCCACTTT. Protein sequence: CASAPGLYNSPLHF.

V usage is TRBV5-5 and J usage is TRBJ2-7; D possibly corresponds to TRBD1 (6 bases). V was shortened by 4 bases and J by 1 base, with 12 bases between the two germline ends. The CDR3 covers 14 residues. Germline-derived CDR1 and CDR2 are SGHKS and YYEKEE (reference sequence). The CDR3 spells CASSPRTESYEQYF. CDR3 coding DNA: TGTGCCAGCAGCCCCAGGACAGAATCCTACGAGCAGTACTTC.

This clone has a single count. J is TRBJ1-1 and V is TRBV19; maybe TRBD1 (6 bases). Germline CDR1 reads LNHDA; CDR2 reads SQIVND (reference sequence). The CDR3 has 14 amino acids. The V end was cut by 5 bases, the J end by 2 bases, with 12 bases between. CDR3 sequence reads: CASSPGTINTEAFF. CDR3 sequence (DNA): TGTGCCAGTAGTCCCGGGACAATTAACACTGAAGCTTTCTTT.

This chain links TRBV19 with TRBJ1-2; 11 bases are shared with TRBD1. Germline lookup yields CDR1 LNHDA and CDR2 SQIVND (reference sequence). Unmatched junction bases numbered 14, after V lost 7 bases and J lost 4 bases. The CDR3 runs 17 residues. CDR3 sequence: CASTNLRDRGIGYGYTF. CDR3 in DNA: TGTGCCAGTACAAACCTCCGGGACAGGGGGATAGGCTATGGCTACACCTTC.

This chain links TRBV24-1 with TRBJ2-2, with D maybe TRBD2 (5 bases). V was clipped by 4 bases and J by 5 bases, with 13 bases between them. CDR1 and CDR2 from the germline V gene are KGHDR and SFDVKD. The CDR3 spans 15 residues. The CDR3 spells CATSELAMGTGELFF. In nucleotides, the CDR3 is TGTGCCACCAGTGAGCTAGCAATGGGTACCGGGGAGCTGTTTTTT.

This clone appeared a few times. This chain connects TRBV19 to TRBJ2-1; 7 positions agree with TRBD1. Germline V gene data show CDR1 as LNHDA and CDR2 as SQIVND (reference sequence). Losses at the gene ends were 3 bases for V and 8 bases for J; bases not matched to a gene: 13. The CDR3 is made up of 16 amino acids. The CDR3 here is CASSMDRTVMIDEQFF. In DNA, the CDR3 is TGTGCCAGTAGTATGGACAGGACGGTAATGATCGATGAGCAGTTCTTC.

In this sample, this clone turned up a few times. V gene TRBV6-5 combines with J gene TRBJ2-7; possible D gene TRBD1, 6 bases. Germline CDR1 and CDR2: MNHEY and SVGAGI. CDR3 length: 14 residues. With 3 bases removed from V and 1 base from J, the gap between germline ends came to 10 bases. CDR3 DNA: TGTGCCAGCAGTTATTCCGGGACATCCTACGAGCAGTACTTC. Residues: CASSYSGTSYEQYF.

V gene TRBV4-3 combines with J gene TRBJ2-1, with TRBD1 matching 9 bases. Germline V gene data show CDR1 as LGHNA and CDR2 as YSLEER. Trimming cost V 3 bases and J 6 bases; bases outside gene matches: 3. The CDR3 spans 14 residues. CDR3 protein: CASSQGQGGNEQFF. The CDR3 nucleotides are TGCGCCAGCAGCCAGGGACAGGGAGGCAATGAGCAGTTCTTC.

The rearrangement joins TRBV6-2 or TRBV6-3 to TRBJ1-4, with a possible D match to TRBD1 (6 bases). CDR3 length equals 16 residues. With 6 bases removed from V and 3 bases from J, the gap between germline ends came to 17 bases. In germline, CDR1 is MNHEY, CDR2 SVGEGT. In DNA form, the CDR3 reads TGTGCCAGCAGCCTTCCCGACAGGACTCCTAATGAAAAACTGTTTTTT. This codes for CASSLPDRTPNEKLFF.